This T cell receptor (beta chain) emerged from a study of T cell changes during pregnancy in multiple sclerosis. V was cut by 1 base and J by 3 bases, with 8 bases left in between. This CDR3 region has 13 residues. CDR1 and CDR2 (germline): SGHRS, YFSETQ. Some clones are missing from TCRdb's copy, which holds only in-frame ones; the method was immunoSEQ multiplex PCR. The profile covers about 81,000 clones, with 85% to 95% appearing a single time and 2% to 2.5% taken by the ten largest. The table lists this clone with a count of one. The chain employs TRBV5-1 and TRBJ2-7, with D unclear. Sequenced here: peripheral blood, sampled in the third trimester of pregnancy. This clonotype was sampled from a female donor with multiple sclerosis, enrolled in a pregnancy study. The CDR3 is CASSLQEFYEQYF. In DNA form, the CDR3 reads TGCGCCAGCAGCTTGCAGGAATTCTACGAGCAGTACTTC.